The rows below give T cell receptor beta chains drawn from one sample of a study of cytomegalovirus exposure and HLA in healthy donors. The data were produced by immunoSEQ multiplex PCR, yet TCRdb's version contains in-frame clones alone and is incomplete. This sample has about 150,000 clones, with around 80% found just once. Specimen: PBMCs. These receptors originate from a middle-aged man in good health and CMV-seropositive. Each CDR3 is given with its conserved first and last residue. Fields, in order: clone size, V gene, D gene, J gene, CDR3 DNA, CDR3 protein. D genes are given only for firm matches. Expanded clones get a size class; other rows say once, few or many, or leave the size out.

NA	TRBV5-5	TRBD1	TRBJ1-2	TGTGCCAGCAGCTTCGACAGGGACTTGATCTATGGCTACACCTTC	CASSFDRDLIYGYTF
NA	TRBV2	TRBD1	TRBJ1-4	TGTGCCAGCGGCCAGACAGGGTGGCGGGAAAAACTGTTTTTT	CASGQTGWREKLFF
NA	TRBV7-9	TRBD2	TRBJ2-5	TGTGCCAGCAGCTTAGTGTCGGGGGGACAAGAGACCCAGTACTTC	CASSLVSGGQETQYF
NA	TRBV5-6	TRBD2	TRBJ2-1	TGTGCCAGCAGCTTGGGACTAGCGGTTTACAATGAGCAGTTCTTC	CASSLGLAVYNEQFF
NA	TRBV5-6	TRBD2	TRBJ2-1	TGTGCCAGCAGCCGGCAGACTAGCGGGAACTACAATGAGCAGTTCTTC	CASSRQTSGNYNEQFF
NA	TRBV5-5	NA	TRBJ1-6	TGTGCCAGCAGCTTGGTGTCAGGGGTAGGCTATAATTCACCCCTCCACTTT	CASSLVSGVGYNSPLHF
NA	TRBV2	NA	TRBJ1-5	TGTGCCAGCAGCACACTCGGGGGGGTGGAGGGGCCCCAGCATTTT	CASSTLGGVEGPQHF
NA	TRBV2	NA	TRBJ1-1	TGTGCCAGCAGGGCACAGGGTGGGAACACTGAAGCTTTCTTT	CASRAQGGNTEAFF
few	TRBV20-1	NA	TRBJ2-1	TGCAGTGCTAGGGAGCTTCATGAGCAGTTCTTC	CSARELHEQFF
NA	TRBV6-1	NA	TRBJ1-6	TGTGCCAGCAGTGAAATAGAACAGGGACGGTCACCCCTCCACTTT	CASSEIEQGRSPLHF
NA	TRBV20-1	NA	TRBJ1-2	TGCAGTGCTAGGGGGCTGGATGGCTACACCTTC	CSARGLDGYTF
NA	TRBV2	NA	TRBJ1-5	TGTGCCAGCAGCTTTACAGGGCGGTCGGGTCAGCCCCAGCATTTT	CASSFTGRSGQPQHF
once	TRBV19	NA	TRBJ2-6	TGTGCCAGTAGTACCCCCTACTACTCTACGACTTCTGGGGCCAACGTCCTGACTTTC	CASSTPYYSTTSGANVLTF
NA	TRBV12-5	NA	TRBJ2-7	TGTGCTAGTGGTTTGTACCAGGGGAACTACGAGCAGTACTTC	CASGLYQGNYEQYF
NA	TRBV2	NA	TRBJ1-2	TGTGCCAGCAGTGCGACAGCGGCGGGAAACTATGGCTACACCTTC	CASSATAAGNYGYTF
NA	TRBV28	NA	TRBJ1-5	TGTGCCAGCACCTACGGGGGTAACAATCAGCCCCAGCATTTT	CASTYGGNNQPQHF
NA	TRBV7-8	TRBD2	TRBJ2-2	TGTGCCAGCAGCCCGACTTTAGGACTAGCGGGGAACCTGGGGGAGCTGTTTTTT	CASSPTLGLAGNLGELFF
NA	TRBV29-1	TRBD2	TRBJ2-3	TGCACCTGTCGAGAGACTAGCACAGATCCGCAGTATTTT	CTCRETSTDPQYF
NA	TRBV29-1	NA	TRBJ1-5	TGCAGCGCCCGCAACGGAGGCAATCAGCCCCAGCATTTT	CSARNGGNQPQHF
NA	TRBV6-1	NA	TRBJ1-6	TGTGCCAGCAGCGCCCAGGGATTCGGTTCACCCCTCCACTTT	CASSAQGFGSPLHF
NA	TRBV10-3	TRBD1	TRBJ1-4	TGTGCCTCGGAGCGGGGGCAGGGGGGAGAACTGTTTTTT	CASERGQGGELFF
NA	TRBV7-7	TRBD1	TRBJ2-2	TGTGCCAGCAGCCCCGACAGGGGTACCGGGGAGCTGTTTTTT	CASSPDRGTGELFF
NA	TRBV28	NA	TRBJ2-5	TGTGCCAGCAGTGACAGGGACTCCTTCGAAGAGACCCAGTACTTC	CASSDRDSFEETQYF
NA	TRBV10-3	TRBD2	TRBJ2-3	TGTGCCATCAGGGAGAGCGGGGGCACAGATACGCAGTATTTT	CAIRESGGTDTQYF
few	TRBV28	TRBD2	TRBJ2-1	TGTGCCAGCATTAATAGCGGGAGCAAGTATGAGCAGTTCTTC	CASINSGSKYEQFF
NA	TRBV18	NA	TRBJ2-5	TGTGCCAGCTCCCGCGGGGACCATCACCAAGAGACCCAGTACTTC	CASSRGDHHQETQYF
NA	TRBV5-1	TRBD1	TRBJ1-1	TGCGCCAGCAGCTCGACAGGGGGCTCCTCCACTGAAGCTTTCTTT	CASSSTGGSSTEAFF
few	TRBV19	TRBD1	TRBJ1-5	TGTGCCAGTAGTATCCTGACAGGGACGGGAGGCAATCAGCCCCAGCATTTT	CASSILTGTGGNQPQHF
NA	TRBV5-4	NA	TRBJ2-2	TGTGCCAGCAGCTTGGACTACACCGGGGAGCTGTTTTTT	CASSLDYTGELFF
NA	TRBV27	TRBD1	TRBJ1-2	TGTGCCAGCAGCCCCGACAGGGGGACCTATGGCTACACCTTC	CASSPDRGTYGYTF
NA	TRBV19	NA	TRBJ1-2	TGTGCCAGTAGTTCACAGGGTGTCTTCGGCTATGGCTACACCTTC	CASSSQGVFGYGYTF
NA	TRBV10-2	NA	TRBJ1-5	TGCGCCAGCAGTGAGTCTTGGACAGAAAATCAGCCCCAGCATTTT	CASSESWTENQPQHF
NA	TRBV12-5	TRBD1	TRBJ2-5	TGTGCTAGTGGTCAGGACAGGGGCGAGACCCAGTACTTC	CASGQDRGETQYF
NA	TRBV4-1	TRBD1	TRBJ1-4	TGCGCCAGCAGCCAAGGCCCCCGGGACAGGGGGGAAAAACTGTTTTTT	CASSQGPRDRGEKLFF
NA	TRBV12-5	TRBD2	TRBJ2-7	TGTGCTAGTGGTTTGGTTCTGCGGGAGGACTACGAGCAGTACTTC	CASGLVLREDYEQYF
once	TRBV7-3	TRBD1	TRBJ1-2	TGTGCCAGCTTTTTCCCGGGACAGGGTATTAACTATGGCTACACCTTC	CASFFPGQGINYGYTF
NA	TRBV4-1	TRBD1	TRBJ2-7	TGCGCCAGCAGCCCGGACAGGGGTTACGAGCAGTACTTC	CASSPDRGYEQYF